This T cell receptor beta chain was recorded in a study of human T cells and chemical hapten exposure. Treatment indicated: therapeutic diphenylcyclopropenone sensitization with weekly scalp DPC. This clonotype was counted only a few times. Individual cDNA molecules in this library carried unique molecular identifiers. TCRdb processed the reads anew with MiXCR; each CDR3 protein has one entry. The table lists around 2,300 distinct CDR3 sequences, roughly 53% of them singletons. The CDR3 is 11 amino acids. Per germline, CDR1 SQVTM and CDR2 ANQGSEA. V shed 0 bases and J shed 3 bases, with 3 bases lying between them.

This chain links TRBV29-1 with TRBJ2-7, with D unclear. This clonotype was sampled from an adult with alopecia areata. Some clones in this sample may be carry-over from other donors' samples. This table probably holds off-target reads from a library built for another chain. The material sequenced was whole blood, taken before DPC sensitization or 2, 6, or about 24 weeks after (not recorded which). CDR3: CSVEDVYEQYF. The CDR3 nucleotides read TGCAGCGTTGAAGATGTCTACGAGCAGTACTTC.